Listed here is a single TCR beta chain. The V gene's germline CDR1 is SEHNR and CDR2 FQNEAQ (reference sequence). V shed 5 bases and J 2 bases; nucleotides not matched to a gene: 10. CDR3 length: 18 residues. Under the authors' procedure: The authors estimated nucleated cell counts from reference gene primer amplification. Assay used: immunoSEQ multiplex PCR; TCRdb lists only in-frame clones, some missing. Clonal size and the V and J genes are those of that table, whereas D and trimming came from the DNA. The repertoire has roughly 120,000 clones, around 85% of them found once; the top ten carry 3.2%. The Seattle patients joined while their infection was active and were tracked longitudinally afterward. This specimen comes from a study of blood T cell repertoires in COVID-19. Across the whole study: Acute and convalescent COVID-19 samples came from the United States, Italy and Spain.

Sample: peripheral blood. The chain uses TRBV7-9 and TRBJ2-6; 9 nucleotides align to TRBD1. The source of this sequence is a woman aged 80 or older with COVID-19, enrolled during active disease. The CDR3 region is CASSPLLGQGTGANVLTF. CDR3 sequence (DNA): TGTGCCAGCAGCCCCCTCCTTGGACAGGGGACTGGGGCCAACGTCCTGACTTTC. The complete variable domain, with remaining parts taken from reference TRBV7-9 and TRBJ2-6, reads DTGVSQNPRHKITKRGQNVTFRCDPISEHNRLYWYRQTLGQGPEFLTYFQNEAQLEKSRLLSDRFSAERPKGSFSTLEIQRTEQGDSAMYLCASSPLLGQGTGANVLTFGAGSRLTVL.